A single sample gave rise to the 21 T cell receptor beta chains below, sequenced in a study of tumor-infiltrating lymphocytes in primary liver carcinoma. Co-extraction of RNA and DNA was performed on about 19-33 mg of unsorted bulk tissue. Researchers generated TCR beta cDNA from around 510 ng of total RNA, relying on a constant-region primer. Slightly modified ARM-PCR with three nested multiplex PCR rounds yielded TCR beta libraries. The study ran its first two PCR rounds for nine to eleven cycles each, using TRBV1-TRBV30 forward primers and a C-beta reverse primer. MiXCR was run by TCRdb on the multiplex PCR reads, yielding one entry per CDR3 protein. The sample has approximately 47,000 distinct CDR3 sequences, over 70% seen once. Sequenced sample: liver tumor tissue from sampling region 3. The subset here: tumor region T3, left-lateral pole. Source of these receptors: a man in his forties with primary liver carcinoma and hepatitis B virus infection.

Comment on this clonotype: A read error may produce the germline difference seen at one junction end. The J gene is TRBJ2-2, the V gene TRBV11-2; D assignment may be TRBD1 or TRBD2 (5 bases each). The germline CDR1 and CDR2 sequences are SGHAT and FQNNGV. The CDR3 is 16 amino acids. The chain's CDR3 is CASSAPGQTNIGELFF. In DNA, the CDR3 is TGTGCCAGCAGCGCCCCGGGGCAAACAAACATCGGGGAGCTGTTTTTC.

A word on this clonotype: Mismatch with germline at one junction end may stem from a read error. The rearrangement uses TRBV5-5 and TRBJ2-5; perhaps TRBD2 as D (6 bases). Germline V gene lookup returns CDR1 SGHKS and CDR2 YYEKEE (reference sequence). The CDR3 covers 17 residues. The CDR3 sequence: CANSLGPAGGYQETQYF. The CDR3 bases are TGTGCCAACAGCTTGGGGCCAGCAGGAGGGTACCAAGAGACCCAGTACTTC.

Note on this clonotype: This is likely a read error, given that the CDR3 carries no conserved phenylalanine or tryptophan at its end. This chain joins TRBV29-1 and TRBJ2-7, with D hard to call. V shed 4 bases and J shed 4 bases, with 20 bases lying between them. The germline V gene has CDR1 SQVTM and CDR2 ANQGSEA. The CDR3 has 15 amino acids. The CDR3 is CSVGVGPASLYEQYL. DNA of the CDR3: TGCAGCGTTGGGGTGGGCCCGGCTTCACTTTACGAGCAGTACCTC.

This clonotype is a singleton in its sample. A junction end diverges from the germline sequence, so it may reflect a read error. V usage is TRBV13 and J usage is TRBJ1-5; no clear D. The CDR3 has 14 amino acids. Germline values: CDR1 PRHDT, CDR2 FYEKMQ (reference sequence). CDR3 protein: CASSLGERDQHQHF. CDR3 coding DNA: TGTGCCAGCAGCTTAGGGGAGAGGGATCAGCACCAGCATTTT.

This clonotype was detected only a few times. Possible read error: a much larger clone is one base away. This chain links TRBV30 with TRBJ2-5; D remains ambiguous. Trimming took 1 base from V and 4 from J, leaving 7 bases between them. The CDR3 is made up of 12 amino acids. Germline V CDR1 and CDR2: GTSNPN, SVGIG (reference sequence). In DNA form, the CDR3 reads TGTGCCTGGAGTGAGAGAGGAGAGACCCAGTACTTC. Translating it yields CAWSERGETQYF.

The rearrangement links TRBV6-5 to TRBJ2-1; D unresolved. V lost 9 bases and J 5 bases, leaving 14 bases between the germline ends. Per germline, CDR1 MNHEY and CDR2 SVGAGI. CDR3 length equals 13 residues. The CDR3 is CASSHTGNNEQFF. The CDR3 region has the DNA TGTGCCAGTAGTCACACTGGCAACAATGAGCAGTTCTTC.

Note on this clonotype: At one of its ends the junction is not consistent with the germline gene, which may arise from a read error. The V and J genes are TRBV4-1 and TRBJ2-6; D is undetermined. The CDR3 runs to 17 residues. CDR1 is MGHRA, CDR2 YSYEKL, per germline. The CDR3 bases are TGCGCCAACAGCCAGCCACAAGAGGCTACTGGGGCCAACGTCCTGACTTTC. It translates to CANSQPQEATGANVLTF.

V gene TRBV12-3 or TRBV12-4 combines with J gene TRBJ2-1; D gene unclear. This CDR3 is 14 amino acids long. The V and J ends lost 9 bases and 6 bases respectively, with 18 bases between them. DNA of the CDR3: TGTGCCAGTACTGCAGGTCAGAGTGGCAATGAGCAGTTCTTC. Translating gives CASTAGQSGNEQFF.

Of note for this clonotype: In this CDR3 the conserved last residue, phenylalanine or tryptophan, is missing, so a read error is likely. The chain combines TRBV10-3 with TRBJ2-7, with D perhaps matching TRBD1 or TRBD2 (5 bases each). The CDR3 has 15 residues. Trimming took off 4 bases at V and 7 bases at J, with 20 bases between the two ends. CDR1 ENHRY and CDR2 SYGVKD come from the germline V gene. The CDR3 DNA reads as TGTGCCATCAGTGGAACTGTCAGGGAGAGTATAGAGCAGTACCTC. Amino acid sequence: CAISGTVRESIEQYL.

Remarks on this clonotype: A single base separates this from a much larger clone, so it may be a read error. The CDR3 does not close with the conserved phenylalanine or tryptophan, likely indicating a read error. CDR3 protein: CASSQSQGADTQYL. The CDR3 DNA reads as TGTGCCAGCAGCCAATCACAGGGGGCAGATACGCAGTATCTT. The chain employs TRBV7-9 and TRBJ2-3; 8 bases are shared with TRBD1. V lost 5 bases and J lost 4; bases outside the gene matches: 5. CDR1 and CDR2 (germline): SEHNR, FQNEAQ (reference sequence). The CDR3 loop spans 14 amino acids.

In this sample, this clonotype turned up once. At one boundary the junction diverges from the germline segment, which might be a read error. CDR3 in amino acids: CVSSLSAGLAVGGYEQYF. The CDR3 DNA reads as TGTGTCAGCAGCTTATCCGCTGGACTAGCGGTAGGGGGGTACGAGCAGTACTTC. This sequence joins TRBV11-2 and TRBJ2-7; 10 bases are shared with TRBD2. Per the germline V gene, CDR1 is SGHAT and CDR2 is FQNNGV. This CDR3 comprises 18 residues.

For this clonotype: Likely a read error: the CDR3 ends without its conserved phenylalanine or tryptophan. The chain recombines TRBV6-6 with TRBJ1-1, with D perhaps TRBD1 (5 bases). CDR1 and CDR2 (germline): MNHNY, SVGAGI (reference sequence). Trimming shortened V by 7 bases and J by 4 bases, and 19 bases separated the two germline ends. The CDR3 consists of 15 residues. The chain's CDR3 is CASKSGVVAPTEAFL. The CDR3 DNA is TGTGCCAGCAAGTCGGGGGTAGTGGCGCCCACTGAAGCTTTCTTA.

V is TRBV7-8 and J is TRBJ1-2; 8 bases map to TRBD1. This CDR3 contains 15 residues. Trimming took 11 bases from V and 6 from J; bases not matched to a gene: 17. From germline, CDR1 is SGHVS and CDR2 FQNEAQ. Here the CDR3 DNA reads TGTGCCGACAGCTGGCGGACAGGGAACCACAATGGCTACACCTTC. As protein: CADSWRTGNHNGYTF.

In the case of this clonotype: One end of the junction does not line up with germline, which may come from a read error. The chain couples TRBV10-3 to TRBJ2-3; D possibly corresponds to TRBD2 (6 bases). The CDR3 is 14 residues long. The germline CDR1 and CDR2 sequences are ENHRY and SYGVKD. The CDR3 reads CAISPYGSADMQYF. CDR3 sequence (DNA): TGTGCCATCAGCCCCTACGGGAGCGCAGATATGCAGTATTTT.

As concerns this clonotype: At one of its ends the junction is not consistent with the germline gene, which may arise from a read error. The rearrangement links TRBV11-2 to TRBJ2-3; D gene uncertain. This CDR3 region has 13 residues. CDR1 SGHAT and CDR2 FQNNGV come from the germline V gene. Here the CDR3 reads CVSSWSKADTQYF. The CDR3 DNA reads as TGTGTCAGCAGCTGGAGTAAGGCAGATACGCAGTATTTT.

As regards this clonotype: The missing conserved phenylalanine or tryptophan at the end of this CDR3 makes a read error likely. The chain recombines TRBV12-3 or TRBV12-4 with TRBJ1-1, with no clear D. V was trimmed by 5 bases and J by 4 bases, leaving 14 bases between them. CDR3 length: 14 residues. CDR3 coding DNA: TGTGCCAGCAGTCCCCAGCAGTGTAGCACTGAAGCTTTCCTT. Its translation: CASSPQQCSTEAFL.

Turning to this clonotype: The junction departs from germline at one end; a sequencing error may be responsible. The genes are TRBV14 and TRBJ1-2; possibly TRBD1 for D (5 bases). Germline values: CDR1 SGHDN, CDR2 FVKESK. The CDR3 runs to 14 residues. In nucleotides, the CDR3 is TGTACCAGCAGCCAAGTCGGGGGTGACTATGACTACACCTTC. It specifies CTSSQVGGDYDYTF.

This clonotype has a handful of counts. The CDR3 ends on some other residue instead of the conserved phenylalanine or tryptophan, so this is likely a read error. CDR3 region: CASKGQGTDTQYL. CDR3 coding DNA: TGTGCCAGCAAGGGACAGGGTACGGATACGCAGTATCTT. The V and J genes are TRBV28 and TRBJ2-3; TRBD1 matches at 9 bases. There are 13 residues in the CDR3. Germline assignment: CDR1 MDHEN and CDR2 SYDVKM. Germline trimming cut 7 bases from V and 6 bases from J; bases unmatched to any gene: 5.

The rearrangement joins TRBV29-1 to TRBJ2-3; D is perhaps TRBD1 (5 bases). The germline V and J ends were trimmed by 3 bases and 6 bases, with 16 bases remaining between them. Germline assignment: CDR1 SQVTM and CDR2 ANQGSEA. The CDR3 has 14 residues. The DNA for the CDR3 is TGCAGCGTTGACTCGTTGCAGGGCCCGGATACGCAGTATTTT. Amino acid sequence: CSVDSLQGPDTQYF.

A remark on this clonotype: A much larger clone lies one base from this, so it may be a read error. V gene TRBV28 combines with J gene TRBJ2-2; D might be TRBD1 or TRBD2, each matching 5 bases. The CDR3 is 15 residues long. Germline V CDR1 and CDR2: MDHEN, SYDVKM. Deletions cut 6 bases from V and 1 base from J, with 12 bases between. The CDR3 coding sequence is TGTGCCAGCAGCCCGGTGGGGGAGAACACCGGGGAGCTGTTTTTT. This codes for CASSPVGENTGELFF.

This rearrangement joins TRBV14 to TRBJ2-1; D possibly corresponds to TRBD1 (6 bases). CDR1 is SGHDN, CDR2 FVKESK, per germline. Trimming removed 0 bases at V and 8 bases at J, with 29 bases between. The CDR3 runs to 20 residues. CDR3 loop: CASSQDTGSGRSQWGHEQFF. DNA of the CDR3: TGTGCCAGCAGCCAAGACACCGGGTCAGGTCGGAGTCAGTGGGGGCATGAGCAGTTCTTC.